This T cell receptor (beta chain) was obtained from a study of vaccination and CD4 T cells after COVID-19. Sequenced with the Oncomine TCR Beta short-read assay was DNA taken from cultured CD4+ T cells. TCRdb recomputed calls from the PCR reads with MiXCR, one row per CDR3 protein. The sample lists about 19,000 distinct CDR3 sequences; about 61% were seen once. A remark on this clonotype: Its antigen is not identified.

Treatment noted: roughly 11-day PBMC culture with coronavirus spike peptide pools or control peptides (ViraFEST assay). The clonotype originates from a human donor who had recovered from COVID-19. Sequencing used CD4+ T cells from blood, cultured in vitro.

Here the CDR3 reads CSARDPGQGGQPQHF. The CDR3 DNA reads TGCAGTGCTAGAGACCCCGGGCAGGGAGGTCAGCCCCAGCATTTT. The chain is built from TRBV20-1 and TRBJ1-5; the D gene is possibly TRBD1 (5 bases). From germline, CDR1 is DFQATT and CDR2 SNEGSKA (reference sequence). This CDR3 contains 15 residues. The germline V and J ends were trimmed by 0 bases and 6 bases, with 15 bases remaining between them.